The sequence of this T cell receptor beta chain was determined in a study of OX40 agonist ivuxolimab in advanced cancers. Study-level information: Patients in the trial were receiving intravenous ivuxolimab every 2 weeks, at doses of 0.01 to 10 mg/kg. At around 83% male, the cohort had a mean age of about 55 years, ranging from roughly 20 to 85.

In the case of this clone: The antigen is undetermined.

After removal of 5 bases from V and 6 bases from J, the junction contained 5 bases not matched to a gene. The CDR3 totals 14 residues. Germline CDR1 MDHEN, CDR2 SYDVKM. Some clones are missing from TCRdb's copy, which holds only in-frame ones; the method was immunoSEQ multiplex PCR. The sample records roughly 150,000 clones, around 94% being singletons. Study-wide points: Nonresponders included some who also had low normalized T-cell clonal expansion.

The sequences come from CD4+ or CD8+ T cells sorted from blood, collected in a trial of the OX40 agonist ivuxolimab. J is TRBJ1-5 and V is TRBV28, with TRBD1 matching 9 bases. The clonotype comes from an adult with an advanced solid tumor such as melanoma, head and neck, liver or kidney cancer. The DNA for the CDR3 is TGTGCCAGCAGTGACGGGACAGGGCGTCAGCCCCAGCATTTT. This sequence encodes CASSDGTGRQPQHF.